This TCR beta chain was identified in a study of T cells in Graves' hyperthyroidism and ophthalmopathy. V was pared by 2 bases and J by 1 base, with 12 bases between. This CDR3 has 16 amino acids. The germline V gene has CDR1 MNHNS and CDR2 SASEGT. The CDR3 regions of TCR beta were amplified from RNA transcripts. RT-PCR in the first round (using the HTBI primer set) targeted the TCR CDR3. Using its own MiXCR run on the multiplex PCR reads, TCRdb lists one record per CDR3 protein. The sample lists roughly 290,000 distinct CDR3 sequences, roughly 15% occurring once. The chain carries TRBV6-1 and TRBJ1-5, with D unresolved. Sequenced material: blood. The sequence derives from a woman between 25 and 40 years old with Graves' hyperthyroidism that later progressed to Graves' ophthalmopathy. For the CDR3, the DNA is TGTGCCAGCAGTGAAATGGTGGGAAAAAGCAATCAGCCCCAGCATTTT. It is translated as CASSEMVGKSNQPQHF.